Each of the 14 T cell receptor beta chains below was sequenced from the same sample in a study of OX40 agonist ivuxolimab in advanced cancers. Profiled with immunoSEQ multiplex PCR; TCRdb holds only in-frame clones, not every one. This repertoire shows tens of thousands of clones, around 85% found once; its top ten account for around 1%. The starting material was CD4+ or CD8+ T cells sorted from blood, obtained in a trial of the OX40 agonist ivuxolimab. The source of these receptors is an adult with an advanced solid tumor such as melanoma, head and neck, liver or kidney cancer.

This chain connects TRBV7-9 to TRBJ1-3; D gene uncertain. Trimming removed 0 bases at V and 1 base at J, with 4 bases between. This CDR3 spans 14 amino acids. Germline values: CDR1 SEHNR, CDR2 FQNEAQ (reference sequence). CDR3 bases: TGTGCCAGCAGCTTAGCAGGGTCTGGAAACACCATATATTTT. Its translation: CASSLAGSGNTIYF.

J is TRBJ2-3 and V is TRBV29-1; D is unclear. The ends were cut back, 5 bases at V and 2 bases at J, with 11 bases in the middle. CDR3 size: 13 residues. Germline V gene sequence: CDR1 SQVTM, CDR2 ANQGSEA. CDR3: CSVPNGATDTQYF. The CDR3 DNA reads TGCAGCGTTCCGAACGGCGCCACAGATACGCAGTATTTT.

This chain links TRBV5-1 with TRBJ1-5; a possible D gene is TRBD1 (5 bases). The CDR3 loop spans 15 amino acids. V was clipped by 4 bases and J by 3 bases, with 14 bases between them. Germline V gene data show CDR1 as SGHRS and CDR2 as YFSETQ. DNA for the CDR3: TGCGCCAGCAGCCAGGATGGGGACTTCAATCAGCCCCAGCATTTT. Translating it yields CASSQDGDFNQPQHF.

The rearrangement joins TRBV19 to TRBJ2-1; a weak D match, TRBD1 (5 bases). This CDR3 contains 15 residues. Germline values: CDR1 LNHDA, CDR2 SQIVND (reference sequence). Trimming took off 6 bases at V and 7 bases at J, with 19 bases between the two ends. CDR3 region: CASSLRRGRKNEQFF. The DNA of the CDR3 is TGTGCCAGTAGCCTTAGAAGGGGCAGAAAAAATGAGCAGTTCTTC.

This chain links TRBV27 with TRBJ1-1; D remains ambiguous. Germline loops: CDR1 MNHEY, CDR2 SMNVEV (reference sequence). Between the trimmed V and J ends, which lost 5 bases and 1 base, there was a span of 11 bases. The CDR3 runs 14 residues. CDR3 in DNA: TGTGCCAGCAGTAACGCCGGGCAGAACACTGAAGCTTTCTTT. Residues: CASSNAGQNTEAFF.

This clone was seen just once. The chain links TRBV6-5 to TRBJ1-5; 9 bases are shared with TRBD1. Germline V gene data show CDR1 as MNHEY and CDR2 as SVGAGI. The CDR3 spans 15 residues. Trimming removed 4 bases from V and 3 bases from J; junction bases left unmatched: 4. CDR3 protein: CASSSGTGINQPQHF. The CDR3 DNA sequence: TGTGCCAGCAGTTCAGGGACAGGGATCAATCAGCCCCAGCATTTT.

V gene TRBV5-4 combines with J gene TRBJ2-3; D is possibly TRBD2 (7 bases). This CDR3 comprises 14 residues. Germline values: CDR1 SGHNT, CDR2 YYREEE (reference sequence). V was pared by 4 bases and J by 5 bases, with 14 bases between. This chain's CDR3 is CASSHAGAGDTQYF. The CDR3 DNA is TGTGCCAGCAGCCACGCGGGGGCCGGAGATACGCAGTATTTT.

The chain is built from TRBV27 and TRBJ2-5; 10 positions agree with TRBD2. Germline-derived CDR1 and CDR2 are MNHEY and SMNVEV (reference sequence). The CDR3 covers 14 residues. J was trimmed by 5 bases and V by 8 bases; bases with no gene match: 8. CDR3 sequence: CASRPAGGRETQYF. DNA of the CDR3: TGTGCCAGCCGCCCAGCGGGGGGGCGTGAGACCCAGTACTTC.

V gene TRBV11-1 combines with J gene TRBJ2-5; no firm D call. The CDR3 is 11 residues long. Germline loops: CDR1 SGHAT, CDR2 FQDESV (reference sequence). DNA for the CDR3: TGTGCATCGGGCCAGTTAGAGACCCAGTACTTC. As protein: CASGQLETQYF.

This clone was seen a few times. The chain employs TRBV5-1 and TRBJ1-1; 8 nucleotides match TRBD1. There are 16 residues in the CDR3. Losses at the gene ends were 2 bases for V and 0 bases for J; bases not matched to a gene: 6. Germline V gene lookup returns CDR1 SGHRS and CDR2 YFSETQ. The chain's CDR3 is CASSLGQGILNTEAFF. CDR3 nucleotide sequence: TGCGCCAGCAGCTTAGGACAGGGTATACTGAACACTGAAGCTTTCTTT.

The chain links TRBV7-8 to TRBJ1-5; D is uncertain. V dropped 1 base and J dropped 6 bases, with 4 bases sitting between them. Germline-derived CDR1 and CDR2 are SGHVS and FQNEAQ. This CDR3 comprises 12 residues. The CDR3 DNA sequence: TGTGCCAGCAGCTTAGGTATTCAGCCCCAGCATTTT. It encodes CASSLGIQPQHF.

J is TRBJ2-2 and V is TRBV19, with D possibly called TRBD1 or TRBD2 (6 bases each). Germline V gives CDR1 LNHDA, CDR2 SQIVND (reference sequence). V was shortened by 3 bases and J by 5 bases, with 16 bases between the two germline ends. The CDR3 runs to 16 residues. CDR3 region: CASSMNWGAMTGELFF. For the CDR3, the DNA is TGTGCCAGTAGTATGAATTGGGGGGCAATGACCGGGGAGCTGTTTTTT.

In nucleotides, the CDR3 is TGTGCCACCAGCAGAGATGGGACAGGCTACAATGAGCAGTTCTTC. Translating it yields CATSRDGTGYNEQFF. This rearrangement joins TRBV15 to TRBJ2-1, with TRBD1 matching 8 bases. This CDR3 contains 15 residues. After removal of 0 bases from V and 3 bases from J, the junction contained 1 base not matched to a gene. Per germline, CDR1 LNHNV and CDR2 YYDKDF (reference sequence).

This sequence joins TRBV6-4 and TRBJ2-2, with D unresolved. The CDR3 has 14 amino acids. V was shortened by 8 bases and J by 0 bases, with 10 bases between the two germline ends. Germline CDR1 and CDR2: MRHNA and SNTAGT. CDR3 sequence reads: CASEIETNTGELFF. In nucleotides, the CDR3 is TGTGCCAGCGAGATCGAAACGAACACCGGGGAGCTGTTTTTT.